This TCR beta chain is drawn from a study of control samples from healthy donors and cancer patients. The CDR3 has 13 amino acids. CDR1 is SGHAT, CDR2 FQNNGV, per germline. V shed 5 bases and J shed 4 bases, with 9 bases lying between them. Sequencing used immunoSEQ multiplex PCR; TCRdb keeps in-frame clones, though not all of them. The sample lists about 130,000 clones; around 92% were seen once. The rearrangement joins TRBV11-2 to TRBJ1-5, with D uncertain. Sample: PBMCs. The sequence was collected from a man older than 75 with head and neck cancer. Written as DNA, the CDR3 is TGTGCCAGCAGCGATGGTTCTAATCAGCCCCAGCATTTT. Amino acids: CASSDGSNQPQHF. Full variable domain (missing parts from reference TRBV11-2 and TRBJ1-5): EAGVAQSPRYKIIEKRQSVAFWCNPISGHATLYWYQQILGQGPKLLIQFQNNGVVDDSQLPKDRFSAERLKGVDSTLKIQPAKLEDSAVYLCASSDGSNQPQHFGDGTRLSIL.